This TCR beta chain was retrieved from a study of T cell repertoires in cytomegalovirus infection. TCRdb re-analysed the reads in MiXCR, keeping a single row per CDR3 protein. The table records 300,000 or so distinct CDR3 sequences, over 20% of them present only once. This clonotype turned up a few times. The germline V and J ends were trimmed by 3 bases and 0 bases, with 15 bases remaining between them. Looked up from germline, CDR1 is MDHEN and CDR2 is SYDVKM. The CDR3 has 17 amino acids. The chain is built from TRBV28 and TRBJ1-5; no firm D call. The sequenced sample was PBMCs. This TCR derives from a human donor in good health (CMV status not recorded). Some clones in this sample may be carry-over from other donors' samples. DNA for the CDR3: TGTGCCAGCAGTTTGATCATTTCAGGAGATAGCAATCAGCCCCAGCATTTT. It specifies CASSLIISGDSNQPQHF.